These T cell receptor beta chains were read from a single sample in a study of graft-versus-host responses after intestinal transplantation. Profiling relied on immunoSEQ multiplex PCR, and the TCRdb table lists in-frame clones only, not all of them. The sample contains 60,000 to 65,000 clones, around 86% of which appear only once. The material was ileum tissue, obtained 357 days after transplant. The source of these receptors is a human patient who received an intestinal transplant, so some T cells may come from the graft donor. The CDR3 runs from the conserved cysteine through the conserved F or W. A D gene is named only where the DNA matches it firmly. Clone size is stated in some rows and not others, as once, few, many or a class when expanded.

J gene	V gene	clone size	D gene	CDR3 DNA	CDR3 protein
TRBJ2-7	TRBV2	NA	NA	TGTGCCAGCCGAGCAGAGTGGGGACCGAGCTCCTACGAGCAGTACTTC	CASRAEWGPSSYEQYF
TRBJ2-7	TRBV28	NA	NA	TGTGCCAGCAGTTTGGCTAGGATGAGCGAGCAGTACTTC	CASSLARMSEQYF
TRBJ1-6	TRBV6-5	NA	TRBD1	TGTGCCAGCAGGGGACAGGGGGCTGGTTCACCCCTCCACTTT	CASRGQGAGSPLHF
TRBJ2-3	TRBV25-1	NA	NA	TGTGCCAGCAGTGGCCCCTTAGCAGCAGATACGCAGTATTTT	CASSGPLAADTQYF
TRBJ2-7	TRBV18	NA	TRBD1	TGTGCCAGCTCACCCCGGGACAGACCCTACGAGCAGTACTTC	CASSPRDRPYEQYF
TRBJ1-4	TRBV18	once	TRBD1	TGTGCCAGCTCACCCGGTCCTGGGACAGAAAACCCTTTCGCGGAAAAACTGTTTTTT	CASSPGPGTENPFAEKLFF
TRBJ1-1	TRBV19	NA	NA	TGTGCCAGTAACACGGCTGGCACTGAAGCTTTCTTT	CASNTAGTEAFF
TRBJ2-6	TRBV11-2	NA	TRBD1	TGTGCCAGCAGCCCGACAGGGGTACTCGTCCTGACTTTC	CASSPTGVLVLTF
TRBJ2-7	TRBV6-1	NA	NA	TGTGCCAGCAGTGAAAAGGGTTACAGCCTCACCTACTACGAGCAGTACTTC	CASSEKGYSLTYYEQYF
TRBJ1-2	TRBV6-1	NA	TRBD1	TGTGCCAGCAGTGGATCCGGGACAGGGGTAATCTATGGCTACACCTTC	CASSGSGTGVIYGYTF
TRBJ1-2	TRBV29-1	NA	NA	TGCAGCGTTGAAGATCTGGAGAACTATGGCTACACCTTC	CSVEDLENYGYTF
TRBJ2-7	TRBV6-5	NA	TRBD1	TGTGCCAGCAGTTACCGGGGACAGGCAGCCTACGAGCAGTACTTC	CASSYRGQAAYEQYF
TRBJ2-4	TRBV2	NA	NA	TGTGCCAGCAGTAATAATCGCGGAGCCAAAAACATTCAGTACTTC	CASSNNRGAKNIQYF
TRBJ2-1	TRBV29-1	NA	NA	TGCAGCGTTAGGCCAGGCCTCCTCAATGAGCAGTTCTTC	CSVRPGLLNEQFF
TRBJ2-3	TRBV11-2	once	TRBD2	TGTGCCAGCAGCTACCTTAGCGGGGGAACAGATACGCAGTATTTT	CASSYLSGGTDTQYF
TRBJ2-7	TRBV6-1	NA	NA	TGTGCCAGCAGTGTAGACTATTACTACGAGCAGTACTTC	CASSVDYYYEQYF
TRBJ2-5	TRBV7-6	NA	NA	TGTGCCAGCAGCTTAGACGTCGGGGGGCTGGAGACCCAGTACTTC	CASSLDVGGLETQYF
TRBJ1-5	TRBV5-4	NA	NA	TGTGCCAGCAGCTTGGTTTCAAATAGCAATCAGCCCCAGCATTTT	CASSLVSNSNQPQHF
TRBJ2-7	TRBV2	NA	TRBD2	TGTGCCAGCAGTCACTCCGGGGGGTACGACGAGCAGTACTTC	CASSHSGGYDEQYF
TRBJ2-5	TRBV10-3	NA	NA	TGTGCCAGCAATCCCGACAGGGTAGGAGGGAAAAAGACCCAGTACTTC	CASNPDRVGGKKTQYF
TRBJ1-1	TRBV15	NA	NA	TGTGCCACCGGAAGGGGATCGAACACTGAAGCTTTCTTT	CATGRGSNTEAFF
TRBJ2-2	TRBV7-3	NA	NA	TGTGCCAGCAGCTTAAAAGGGTCCGGGGAGCTGTTTTTT	CASSLKGSGELFF
TRBJ2-5	TRBV30	NA	TRBD1	TGTGCCTGGGTTGCGACAGGGTATGGGGAGACCCAGTACTTC	CAWVATGYGETQYF
TRBJ2-1	TRBV28	once	NA	TGTGCCAGCAGCTTAAGTTCGGCAGGGGCCAATGAGCAGTTCTTC	CASSLSSAGANEQFF
TRBJ1-4	TRBV15	NA	NA	TGTGCCACCAGCCTGGGGATTACCAATGAAAAACTGTTTTTT	CATSLGITNEKLFF
TRBJ1-5	TRBV10-2	NA	NA	TGCGCCAGCAACGGAAAGGGGAGCAATCAGCCCCAGCATTTT	CASNGKGSNQPQHF
TRBJ1-2	TRBV5-6	NA	NA	TGTGCCAGCACTCCTTTTGCTCATCCCGGGTCGCGGAACTATGGCTACACCTTC	CASTPFAHPGSRNYGYTF
TRBJ2-2	TRBV15	few	NA	TGTGCCACCAGCAGAGGAAGGAAGGGAGTTACCGGGGAGCTGTTTTTT	CATSRGRKGVTGELFF
TRBJ2-7	TRBV5-1	NA	TRBD1	TGCGCCAGCAGCTTGGGCGGGACAGGGGTATACGAGCAGTACTTC	CASSLGGTGVYEQYF
TRBJ2-2	TRBV11-3	NA	NA	TGTGCCAGCAGCTTAGGCGGGACTGCTGCTAGGAACACCGGGGAGCTGTTTTTT	CASSLGGTAARNTGELFF
TRBJ2-7	TRBV7-9	NA	NA	TGTGCCAGCAGGCGGGACGGTACCTACGAGCAGTACTTC	CASRRDGTYEQYF
TRBJ2-5	TRBV4-2	NA	TRBD2	TGTGCCAGCAGCCAAGAGGCTAGCGGGGGACAAGAGACCCAGTACTTC	CASSQEASGGQETQYF
TRBJ2-1	TRBV29-1	NA	TRBD2	TGCAGCGTTGAAGATCTTCACCAGCGGGAGGTCAATGAGCAGTTCTTC	CSVEDLHQREVNEQFF
TRBJ2-7	TRBV5-6	NA	TRBD2	TGTGCCAGCAGCTTGGGACTAGCGGGAGTAGAACCCTACGAGCAGTACTTC	CASSLGLAGVEPYEQYF
TRBJ2-7	TRBV5-1	NA	TRBD2	TGCGCCAGCAGCTACTCTAGCGGGGGGGGCGCCGAGCAGTACTTC	CASSYSSGGGAEQYF